Presented here are 21 T cell receptor beta chains from one specimen sequenced in a study of radiotherapy plus CTLA-4 blockade in lung cancer. The table came from immunoSEQ multiplex PCR; TCRdb's copy has only in-frame clones and leaves some out. Among over 75,000 clones listed, roughly 80% were seen once. The sample here was peripheral blood, taken from a patient treated with radiotherapy plus ipilimumab. All receptors derive from a human donor with non-small cell lung cancer who had stable disease on radiotherapy plus ipilimumab.

V usage is TRBV7-2 and J usage is TRBJ1-2; possible D gene TRBD1, 5 bases. This CDR3 spans 16 amino acids. V was clipped by 7 bases and J by 0 bases, with 18 bases between them. From germline, CDR1 is SGHTA and CDR2 FQGNSA. DNA for the CDR3: TGTGCCAGCACCCGGGGGGGGGAGAAGTCTAACTATGGCTACACCTTC. Encoded protein: CASTRGGEKSNYGYTF.

This clone was counted only a few times. This sequence joins TRBV27 and TRBJ2-7; the D is unclear. Germline lookup yields CDR1 MNHEY and CDR2 SMNVEV (reference sequence). The CDR3 covers 14 residues. Deletions cut 0 bases from V and 5 bases from J, with 11 bases between. Here the CDR3 reads CASSLSSAYDEQYF. CDR3 coding DNA: TGTGCCAGCAGTTTATCGAGTGCGTACGACGAGCAGTACTTC.

The chain employs TRBV28 and TRBJ2-5; 7 bases are a match to TRBD1. The CDR3 sequence is 13 residues long. V lost 7 bases to trimming and J lost 5 bases; unmatched junction nucleotides: 7. Germline V CDR1 and CDR2: MDHEN, SYDVKM. CDR3 sequence reads: CASKGASWETQYF. The CDR3 bases are TGTGCCAGCAAGGGGGCTAGCTGGGAGACCCAGTACTTC.

V is TRBV7-9 and J is TRBJ2-7; D call uncertain. Trimming left V 0 bases short and J 0 bases short, with 12 bases between. The V gene's germline CDR1 is SEHNR and CDR2 FQNEAQ (reference sequence). The CDR3 runs to 16 residues. The CDR3 DNA is TGTGCCAGCAGCTTAGCCATAGGTTCCATCTCCTACGAGCAGTACTTC. Protein: CASSLAIGSISYEQYF.

The count of this clone is one. V and J are TRBV28 and TRBJ2-7; D gene uncertain. CDR1 is MDHEN and CDR2 is SYDVKM in the germline V gene. With 6 bases removed from V and 5 bases from J, the gap between germline ends came to 11 bases. The CDR3 has 12 amino acids. CDR3 sequence reads: CASRERWDEQYF. CDR3 nucleotide sequence: TGTGCCAGCAGGGAAAGATGGGACGAGCAGTACTTC.

The chain has TRBV30 and TRBJ2-5; 13 nucleotides match TRBD2. V shed 4 bases, J shed 5 bases, and the junction held 7 bases outside the gene matches. Germline lookup yields CDR1 GTSNPN and CDR2 SVGIG (reference sequence). The CDR3 length is 15 residues. The CDR3 DNA sequence: TGTGCCTGGACTCGGGGACTAGCGGGGATCGAGACCCAGTACTTC. This sequence encodes CAWTRGLAGIETQYF.

The CDR3 coding sequence is TGCAGCGTTGAATCCTCGGGACAGGGGTCCCGCGAGCAGTACTTC. Its protein product is CSVESSGQGSREQYF. V is TRBV29-1 and J is TRBJ2-7; 10 bases align to TRBD1. Trimming removed 2 bases from V and 6 bases from J; junction bases left unmatched: 10. There are 15 residues in the CDR3. Per germline, CDR1 SQVTM and CDR2 ANQGSEA.

J is TRBJ2-7 and V is TRBV25-1; tentatively, D is TRBD2 (5 bases). CDR1 MGHDK and CDR2 SYGVNS come from the germline V gene. The CDR3 has 12 amino acids. Trimming took off 2 bases at V and 4 bases at J, with 6 bases between the two ends. The CDR3 DNA sequence: TGTGCCAGCAGTGAAACTAGGTACGAGCAGTACTTC. Its protein product is CASSETRYEQYF.

This chain links TRBV2 with TRBJ1-6; D perhaps matches TRBD1 (6 bases). Trimming pared 6 bases from V and 7 bases from J, leaving 13 bases between. CDR3 length equals 14 residues. CDR1 is SNHLY, CDR2 FYNNEI, per germline. The CDR3 region has the DNA TGTGCCAGCAGGGCGGGACACTCCAATTCACCCCTCCACTTT. It specifies CASRAGHSNSPLHF.

V usage is TRBV7-9 and J usage is TRBJ2-5; 7 bases fit TRBD1. CDR1 is SEHNR and CDR2 is FQNEAQ in the germline V gene (reference sequence). With 5 bases clipped from V and 5 bases from J, the junction kept 5 bases outside the gene matches. The CDR3 spans 13 residues. This CDR3 is CASSPDRVETQYF. The CDR3 coding sequence is TGTGCCAGCAGCCCCGACAGGGTCGAGACCCAGTACTTC.

The chain recombines TRBV2 with TRBJ1-1; 8 bases line up with TRBD1. The length of the CDR3 is 13 residues. Germline V lookup: CDR1 SNHLY, CDR2 FYNNEI. Losses at the gene ends were 7 bases for V and 4 bases for J; bases not matched to a gene: 5. Here the CDR3 reads CASTGQGVTEAFF. DNA for the CDR3: TGTGCCAGCACTGGACAGGGAGTCACTGAAGCTTTCTTT.

This clone was seen just once. The V and J genes are TRBV6-1 and TRBJ2-5, with 7 bases identical to TRBD2. CDR1 is MNHNS and CDR2 is SASEGT in the germline V gene. Trimming cost V 4 bases and J 5 bases; bases outside gene matches: 10. The CDR3 spans 15 residues. The CDR3 loop is CASSVLSGIGETQYF. CDR3 DNA: TGTGCCAGCAGTGTTCTGAGCGGGATAGGGGAGACCCAGTACTTC.

The chain has TRBV28 and TRBJ1-2; 9 positions match TRBD1. Germline values: CDR1 MDHEN, CDR2 SYDVKM. This CDR3 spans 13 amino acids. V shed 6 bases, J shed 8 bases, and the junction held 7 bases outside the gene matches. This CDR3 is CASRGTGNGGYTF. The DNA of the CDR3 is TGTGCCAGCAGGGGGACAGGGAATGGGGGCTACACCTTC.

J is TRBJ2-1 and V is TRBV29-1; D assignment may be TRBD1 or TRBD2 (5 bases each). The CDR3 sequence is 18 residues long. From germline, CDR1 is SQVTM and CDR2 ANQGSEA. V shed 4 bases and J shed 0 bases, with 22 bases lying between them. CDR3: CSVVERAGLSSSYNEQFF. CDR3 DNA sequence: TGCAGCGTTGTGGAGAGGGCAGGGCTATCGAGCTCCTACAATGAGCAGTTCTTC.

The chain couples TRBV6-6 to TRBJ2-7; the match to TRBD2 covers 8 bases. There are 16 residues in the CDR3. After removal of 6 bases from V and 2 bases from J, the junction contained 12 bases not matched to a gene. Germline V gene lookup returns CDR1 MNHNY and CDR2 SVGAGI (reference sequence). In DNA form, the CDR3 reads TGTGCCAGCAGCGTAACTGGGCGGGGGGTGCCCTACGAGCAGTACTTC. It yields the protein CASSVTGRGVPYEQYF.

The V and J genes are TRBV15 and TRBJ1-2; D gene unclear. CDR1 and CDR2 (germline): LNHNV, YYDKDF (reference sequence). The V end was cut by 0 bases, the J end by 10 bases, with 15 bases between. The CDR3 consists of 14 residues. The CDR3 is CATSRDGPLAVYTF. DNA for the CDR3: TGTGCCACCAGCAGAGATGGACCCCTCGCGGTCTACACCTTC.

The rearrangement joins TRBV7-9 to TRBJ2-7, with D perhaps matching TRBD1 (6 bases). Trimming shortened V by 5 bases and J by 0 bases, and 17 bases separated the two germline ends. CDR3 size: 16 residues. Germline CDR1 is SEHNR and CDR2 is FQNEAQ (reference sequence). CDR3: CASSKPGDSVSYEQYF. CDR3 in DNA: TGTGCCAGCAGCAAACCAGGGGATAGCGTCTCCTACGAGCAGTACTTC.

The sample holds one count of this clone. This chain joins TRBV6-6 and TRBJ2-3; D possibly uses TRBD1 or TRBD2 (5 bases each). The CDR3 extends over 15 amino acids. Trimming shortened V by 0 bases and J by 2 bases, and 9 bases separated the two germline ends. CDR1 and CDR2 from the germline V gene are MNHNY and SVGAGI (reference sequence). CDR3 amino acids: CASSYSSGTTDTQYF. CDR3 DNA sequence: TGTGCCAGCAGTTACTCATCGGGGACCACAGATACGCAGTATTTT.

This CDR3 reads CASSPDRGLFEQYF. CDR3 sequence (DNA): TGCGCCAGCAGCCCTGACAGGGGGCTCTTCGAGCAGTACTTC. The chain couples TRBV4-1 to TRBJ2-7; 10 nucleotides align to TRBD1. Germline loops: CDR1 MGHRA, CDR2 YSYEKL. This CDR3 has 14 residues. Germline trimming cut 4 bases from V and 6 bases from J; bases unmatched to any gene: 6.

V usage is TRBV13 and J usage is TRBJ2-1; 9 bases are shared with TRBD2. The CDR3 loop spans 15 amino acids. CDR1 and CDR2 from the germline V gene are PRHDT and FYEKMQ (reference sequence). The trim removed 5 bases at V and 12 bases at J, leaving 14 bases unmatched. This CDR3 reads CASSLRTTSGHVQFF. As DNA, the CDR3 is TGTGCCAGCAGCCTAAGGACTACTAGCGGGCATGTGCAGTTCTTC.

The gene calls are TRBV28 and TRBJ1-6, with D possibly being TRBD1 (5 bases). This CDR3 contains 17 residues. Germline-derived CDR1 and CDR2 are MDHEN and SYDVKM. V was clipped by 3 bases and J by 5 bases, with 17 bases between them. CDR3 protein: CASSLAWGGFNNSPLHF. In DNA, the CDR3 is TGTGCCAGCAGTTTGGCCTGGGGGGGGTTCAATAATTCACCCCTCCACTTT.